This T cell receptor beta chain was sequenced in a study of blood T cell repertoires in COVID-19. Trimming stripped 2 bases from V and 2 bases from J, with 10 bases between. From germline, CDR1 is MNHEY and CDR2 SMNVEV (reference sequence). The CDR3 covers 14 residues. Only in-frame clones appear in the TCRdb table, and some are missing; sequencing was by immunoSEQ multiplex PCR. The sample has around 300,000 clones, about 86% seen once. This clone was detected a few times. The J gene is TRBJ2-7, the V gene TRBV27; no clear D gene. Sequenced sample: peripheral blood. The clonotype comes from a woman under 40 who had recovered from COVID-19. DNA for the CDR3: TGTGCCAGCAGTTTACGACTGTTAGCCTACGAGCAGTACTTC. This sequence encodes CASSLRLLAYEQYF.